This is a list of T cell receptor beta chains from one sample in a study of T cell responses to AZD1222 COVID-19 vaccine. The table came from immunoSEQ multiplex PCR; TCRdb's copy has only in-frame clones and leaves some out. The table lists roughly 110,000 clones, approximately 88% of them singletons. The sequenced sample was peripheral blood, obtained 28 days after the second AZD1222 dose. These receptors were taken from an adult who received the AZD1222 COVID-19 vaccine. Both conserved end residues are part of each CDR3. Fields, in order: V gene, D gene, clone size, J gene, CDR3 DNA, CDR3 protein. The D gene is left open where the match is weak. Not all rows give a size; the values are once, few, many and, for expanded clones, a class.

v_call: TRBV7-2; d_call: .; clone_size: .; j_call: TRBJ1-1; cdr3_nt: TGTGCCAGCAGCTTTAGACAGGCCAATGAAGCTTTCTTT; cdr3_aa: CASSFRQANEAFF
v_call: TRBV9; d_call: TRBD1; clone_size: .; j_call: TRBJ1-2; cdr3_nt: TGTGCCAGCTTCGGGACAGGGGGAGGTATCAGCTATGGCTACACCTTC; cdr3_aa: CASFGTGGGISYGYTF
v_call: TRBV3-1/TRBV3-2; d_call: .; clone_size: .; j_call: TRBJ2-5; cdr3_nt: TGTGCCAGCAGCCAAGGACAAGAGACCCAGTACTTC; cdr3_aa: CASSQGQETQYF
v_call: TRBV2; d_call: .; clone_size: .; j_call: TRBJ2-2; cdr3_nt: TGTGCCAGCAGTGAGAAGGGCACCGGGGAGCTGTTTTTT; cdr3_aa: CASSEKGTGELFF
v_call: TRBV7-9; d_call: .; clone_size: .; j_call: TRBJ1-5; cdr3_nt: TGTGCCAGCAGCTTTGATCGAGGGGATCTGGTAATTCATCAGCCCCAGCATTTT; cdr3_aa: CASSFDRGDLVIHQPQHF
v_call: TRBV10-3; d_call: .; clone_size: .; j_call: TRBJ2-7; cdr3_nt: TGTGCCGGATCGGGACGGGGCTACGAGCAGTACTTC; cdr3_aa: CAGSGRGYEQYF
v_call: TRBV7-9; d_call: .; clone_size: .; j_call: TRBJ1-2; cdr3_nt: TGTGCCAGCAGCCCACGGGGAGCAAGCTATGGCTACACCTTC; cdr3_aa: CASSPRGASYGYTF
v_call: TRBV5-1; d_call: .; clone_size: once; j_call: TRBJ1-2; cdr3_nt: TGCGCCAGCAGCCCCCTTCCCTCAGGGAGTAACTATGGCTACACCTTC; cdr3_aa: CASSPLPSGSNYGYTF
v_call: TRBV4-3; d_call: TRBD1; clone_size: .; j_call: TRBJ1-2; cdr3_nt: TGCGCCAGCAGCCAAGACCCGACAGGGGCATATGGCTACACCTTC; cdr3_aa: CASSQDPTGAYGYTF
v_call: TRBV3-1/TRBV3-2; d_call: .; clone_size: .; j_call: TRBJ1-2; cdr3_nt: TGTGCCAGCAGCCAAGAAGGGCGAGGCTACACCTTC; cdr3_aa: CASSQEGRGYTF
v_call: TRBV2; d_call: .; clone_size: .; j_call: TRBJ1-1; cdr3_nt: TGTGCCAGCAGCAGAGGGGCTGAAGCTTTCTTT; cdr3_aa: CASSRGAEAFF
v_call: TRBV7-9; d_call: .; clone_size: .; j_call: TRBJ2-1; cdr3_nt: TGTGCCAGCAGCTTAGACGGGGCTCGGTATGAGCAGTTCTTC; cdr3_aa: CASSLDGARYEQFF
v_call: TRBV15; d_call: .; clone_size: .; j_call: TRBJ1-5; cdr3_nt: TGTGCCACCAGTAGTACTTCGGGGGTTAATCAGCCCCAGCATTTT; cdr3_aa: CATSSTSGVNQPQHF
v_call: TRBV27; d_call: .; clone_size: .; j_call: TRBJ2-3; cdr3_nt: TGTGCCAGCAGTTTATCCGTTTCTAATACGCAGTATTTT; cdr3_aa: CASSLSVSNTQYF
v_call: TRBV19; d_call: .; clone_size: .; j_call: TRBJ2-7; cdr3_nt: TGTGCCAGTAGTATAGGACAGGCCTCCTACGAGCAGTACTTC; cdr3_aa: CASSIGQASYEQYF
v_call: TRBV18; d_call: TRBD1; clone_size: .; j_call: TRBJ2-3; cdr3_nt: TGTGCCAGCTCACCTATGGACAGGGGTACGCAGTATTTT; cdr3_aa: CASSPMDRGTQYF
v_call: TRBV10-3; d_call: .; clone_size: .; j_call: TRBJ2-3; cdr3_nt: TGTGCCATCAGTGAGTCGAGTTCCCTTCTCCGACTATACGAGAAGACCACAGATACGCAGTATTTT; cdr3_aa: CAISESSSLLRLYEKTTDTQYF
v_call: TRBV27; d_call: .; clone_size: .; j_call: TRBJ1-5; cdr3_nt: TGTGCCAGCAGTTTAATGGGGGGCAATCAGCCCCAGCATTTT; cdr3_aa: CASSLMGGNQPQHF
v_call: TRBV2; d_call: TRBD2; clone_size: .; j_call: TRBJ2-1; cdr3_nt: TGTGCCAGCAGTGAGCGAGCGGGGTCCTACAATGAGCAGTTCTTC; cdr3_aa: CASSERAGSYNEQFF
v_call: TRBV18; d_call: .; clone_size: .; j_call: TRBJ2-3; cdr3_nt: TGTGCCAGCTCACCACGGAATCTGGGAAGAGGGAAAGGCACAGATACGCAGTATTTT; cdr3_aa: CASSPRNLGRGKGTDTQYF
v_call: TRBV4-3; d_call: .; clone_size: .; j_call: TRBJ1-2; cdr3_nt: TGCGCCAGCAGCCAAGATAGAGGGGTAGGCTACACCTTC; cdr3_aa: CASSQDRGVGYTF
v_call: TRBV24-1; d_call: .; clone_size: .; j_call: TRBJ1-2; cdr3_nt: TGTGCCACCAGTGATTCGACAGCAGCTAACTATGGCTACACCTTC; cdr3_aa: CATSDSTAANYGYTF
v_call: TRBV6-5; d_call: .; clone_size: .; j_call: TRBJ1-1; cdr3_nt: TGTGCCAGCCACAACAGCGGGTGGGACACTGAAGCTTTCTTT; cdr3_aa: CASHNSGWDTEAFF
v_call: TRBV7-2; d_call: TRBD1; clone_size: .; j_call: TRBJ2-7; cdr3_nt: TGTGCCAGCAGCGGCATGTTCAAGGGACAGGGGTTCTACGAGCAGTACTTC; cdr3_aa: CASSGMFKGQGFYEQYF
v_call: TRBV19; d_call: TRBD1; clone_size: .; j_call: TRBJ2-7; cdr3_nt: TGTGCCAGTAGTATGCCAGGGGGAAAGCGCGAGCAGTACTTC; cdr3_aa: CASSMPGGKREQYF
v_call: TRBV12-5; d_call: TRBD1; clone_size: once; j_call: TRBJ1-4; cdr3_nt: TGTGCTAGTGGTTTGTACCCCTCGACAGGGACCCTTGCAACTAATGAAAAACTGTTTTTT; cdr3_aa: CASGLYPSTGTLATNEKLFF
v_call: TRBV6-5; d_call: TRBD1; clone_size: once; j_call: TRBJ2-2; cdr3_nt: TGTGCCAGCAGTTTTCCGGGACAGGTGCACCGGGAGCTGTTTTTT; cdr3_aa: CASSFPGQVHRELFF
v_call: TRBV11-2; d_call: TRBD1; clone_size: .; j_call: TRBJ1-1; cdr3_nt: TGTGCCAGCAGCTTAGGACAGGGGAGGGTTAATGAAGCTTTCTTT; cdr3_aa: CASSLGQGRVNEAFF
v_call: TRBV6-2/TRBV6-3; d_call: .; clone_size: .; j_call: TRBJ2-7; cdr3_nt: TGTGCCAGCAGTACACGGACAGCCGAGCAGTACTTC; cdr3_aa: CASSTRTAEQYF
v_call: TRBV3-1/TRBV3-2; d_call: .; clone_size: .; j_call: TRBJ1-1; cdr3_nt: TGTGCCAGCAGCCAAGCGGGGACTGAAGCTTTCTTT; cdr3_aa: CASSQAGTEAFF
v_call: TRBV4-3; d_call: .; clone_size: .; j_call: TRBJ1-3; cdr3_nt: TGCGCCAGCAGCCAAGCTACGACCCTCTCTGGAAACACCATATATTTT; cdr3_aa: CASSQATTLSGNTIYF
v_call: TRBV4-1; d_call: .; clone_size: few; j_call: TRBJ1-5; cdr3_nt: TGCGCCAGCAGCCAACACGGGGGAAATCAGCCCCAGCATTTT; cdr3_aa: CASSQHGGNQPQHF
v_call: TRBV29-1; d_call: TRBD1; clone_size: .; j_call: TRBJ2-1; cdr3_nt: TGCAGCGTTGGAGGACAGGGCCTTGGGGCCTACAATGAGCAGTTCTTC; cdr3_aa: CSVGGQGLGAYNEQFF
v_call: TRBV3-1/TRBV3-2; d_call: .; clone_size: .; j_call: TRBJ1-1; cdr3_nt: TGTGCCAGCAGTTCCTCCCGTGAGGCTTTCTTT; cdr3_aa: CASSSSREAFF
v_call: TRBV28; d_call: .; clone_size: once; j_call: TRBJ1-6; cdr3_nt: TGTGCCAGCAGCTCACTACAGGGTTTAGGTTCACCCCTCCACTTT; cdr3_aa: CASSSLQGLGSPLHF
v_call: TRBV12-3/TRBV12-4; d_call: TRBD1; clone_size: .; j_call: TRBJ1-6; cdr3_nt: TGTGCCAGCAGTTTAGGACAGGGGCTCCACTTT; cdr3_aa: CASSLGQGLHF
v_call: TRBV4-3; d_call: .; clone_size: .; j_call: TRBJ1-2; cdr3_nt: TGCGCCAGCAGCCAAGATCGGTCATTGGGGGGCTACACCTTC; cdr3_aa: CASSQDRSLGGYTF
v_call: TRBV5-6; d_call: .; clone_size: .; j_call: TRBJ1-1; cdr3_nt: TGTGCCAGCAGGCTCACAGGGAAGGCTGAAGCTTTCTTT; cdr3_aa: CASRLTGKAEAFF
v_call: TRBV4-2; d_call: .; clone_size: .; j_call: TRBJ1-6; cdr3_nt: TGTGCCAGCAGCCAAGAATCAGGGCTGAATTCACCCCTCCACTTT; cdr3_aa: CASSQESGLNSPLHF
v_call: TRBV5-6; d_call: .; clone_size: .; j_call: TRBJ1-3; cdr3_nt: TGTGCCAGCAGCTTGGGTGCCGGAAACACCATATATTTT; cdr3_aa: CASSLGAGNTIYF
v_call: TRBV12-5; d_call: .; clone_size: .; j_call: TRBJ2-1; cdr3_nt: TGTGCTAGTGGTCCCTACAATGAGCAGTTCTTC; cdr3_aa: CASGPYNEQFF
v_call: TRBV28; d_call: .; clone_size: .; j_call: TRBJ1-5; cdr3_nt: TGTGCCAGCAGGGGACCGTATAGCAATCAGCCCCAGCATTTT; cdr3_aa: CASRGPYSNQPQHF
v_call: TRBV10-3; d_call: .; clone_size: .; j_call: TRBJ2-7; cdr3_nt: TGTGCCAGCAAGGGGGGGGCAGTCGACGAGCAGTACTTC; cdr3_aa: CASKGGAVDEQYF
v_call: TRBV28; d_call: .; clone_size: .; j_call: TRBJ1-1; cdr3_nt: TGTGCCAGCAGCCCCATAGGAGGTACCGACACTGAAGCTTTCTTT; cdr3_aa: CASSPIGGTDTEAFF
v_call: TRBV24-1; d_call: TRBD2; clone_size: .; j_call: TRBJ2-1; cdr3_nt: TGTGCCACCAATGGCCCAACTAGCGGGGGAAACAATGAGCAGTTCTTC; cdr3_aa: CATNGPTSGGNNEQFF
v_call: TRBV3-1/TRBV3-2; d_call: .; clone_size: .; j_call: TRBJ2-7; cdr3_nt: TGTGCCAGCAGCCAGTCCACCCAGGGGGAGCAGTACTTC; cdr3_aa: CASSQSTQGEQYF
v_call: TRBV9; d_call: .; clone_size: once; j_call: TRBJ2-4; cdr3_nt: TGTGCCAGCAGCGTAGAAGCCGGAGTCAAAAACATTCAGTACTTC; cdr3_aa: CASSVEAGVKNIQYF
v_call: TRBV5-4; d_call: .; clone_size: once; j_call: TRBJ1-2; cdr3_nt: TGTGCCAGCAGAGAGGGTCCTCTGATGGGCTATGGCTACACCTTC; cdr3_aa: CASREGPLMGYGYTF
v_call: TRBV10-3; d_call: .; clone_size: once; j_call: TRBJ1-4; cdr3_nt: TGTGCCACTCGGGCAACTAATGAAAAACTGTTTTTT; cdr3_aa: CATRATNEKLFF
v_call: TRBV5-1; d_call: TRBD1; clone_size: .; j_call: TRBJ2-1; cdr3_nt: TGCGCCAGCAGCTTAGGACAGGGGTCTGTTTTGCATGAGCAGTTCTTC; cdr3_aa: CASSLGQGSVLHEQFF
v_call: TRBV28; d_call: TRBD1; clone_size: .; j_call: TRBJ1-6; cdr3_nt: TGTGCCAGCAGTTCCGGGGGACAGGGGGCAGGTTTACCCCTCCACTTT; cdr3_aa: CASSSGGQGAGLPLHF
v_call: TRBV27; d_call: .; clone_size: few; j_call: TRBJ2-2; cdr3_nt: TGTGCCAGCAGTTTAATAGGGACTCTGAACACCGGGGAGCTGTTTTTT; cdr3_aa: CASSLIGTLNTGELFF
v_call: TRBV19; d_call: TRBD1; clone_size: .; j_call: TRBJ1-5; cdr3_nt: TGTGCCAGTAGTCTCCAGGGGGCTATTAATTATCAGCCCCAGCATTTT; cdr3_aa: CASSLQGAINYQPQHF
v_call: TRBV3-1/TRBV3-2; d_call: .; clone_size: .; j_call: TRBJ1-4; cdr3_nt: TGTGCCAGCAGCCAAAGGAATTGGGGTGAAAAACTGTTTTTT; cdr3_aa: CASSQRNWGEKLFF
v_call: TRBV5-1; d_call: .; clone_size: .; j_call: TRBJ2-3; cdr3_nt: TGCGCCAGCAGCTACGGGGCCTTGGATACGCAGTATTTT; cdr3_aa: CASSYGALDTQYF
v_call: TRBV3-1/TRBV3-2; d_call: TRBD2; clone_size: .; j_call: TRBJ2-1; cdr3_nt: TGTGCCAGCAGCCAAGGCGGAGCGGGGGGTGAAAATGAGCAGTTCTTC; cdr3_aa: CASSQGGAGGENEQFF
v_call: TRBV7-2; d_call: .; clone_size: .; j_call: TRBJ2-5; cdr3_nt: TGTGCCAGCAGCGATCGAACGGGGGGCTCCCAAGAGACCCAGTACTTC; cdr3_aa: CASSDRTGGSQETQYF